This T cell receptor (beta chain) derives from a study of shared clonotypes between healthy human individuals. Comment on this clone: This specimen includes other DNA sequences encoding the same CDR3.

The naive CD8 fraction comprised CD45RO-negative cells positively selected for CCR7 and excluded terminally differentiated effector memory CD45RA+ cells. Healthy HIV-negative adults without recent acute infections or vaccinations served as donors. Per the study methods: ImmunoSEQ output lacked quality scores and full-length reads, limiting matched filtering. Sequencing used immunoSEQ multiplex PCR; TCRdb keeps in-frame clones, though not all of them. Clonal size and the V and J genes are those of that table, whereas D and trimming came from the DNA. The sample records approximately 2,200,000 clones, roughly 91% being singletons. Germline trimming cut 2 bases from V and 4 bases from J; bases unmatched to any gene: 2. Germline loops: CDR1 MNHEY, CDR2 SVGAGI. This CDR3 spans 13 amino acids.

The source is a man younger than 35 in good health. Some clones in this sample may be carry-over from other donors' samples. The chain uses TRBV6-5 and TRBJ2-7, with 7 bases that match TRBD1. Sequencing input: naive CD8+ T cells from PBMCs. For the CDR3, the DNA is TGTGCCAGCAGTTACAAGGGGGCGTACGAGCAGTACTTC. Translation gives CASSYKGAYEQYF.